The 27 T cell receptor beta chains below were found in one sample sequenced in a study of regulatory T cells in long-lasting Graves disease. Construction of the TCR beta libraries employed iRepertoire HTBI primers in conjunction with Arm-PCR of CDR3 regions. TCRdb fed the multiplex PCR reads into MiXCR, producing one record per CDR3 protein. The sample consists of around 250,000 distinct CDR3 sequences, roughly 18% of them appearing once. The time point here: newly diagnosed GD, antithyroid drugs for less than 3 months. The authors made the TCR library using RNA they extracted from PBMCs. This same sample was also part of a study on T cells in Graves' hyperthyroidism and ophthalmopathy.

The input for sequencing was peripheral blood mononuclear cells (PBMCs), taken at new diagnosis, from a patient treated with antithyroid drugs. These receptors originate from a woman under 40 with Graves disease.

This clonotype was recorded many times. The chain combines TRBV20-1 with TRBJ1-2; TRBD1 is a possible D gene (5 bases). Trimming took 1 base from V and 8 from J, leaving 17 bases between them. Germline loops: CDR1 DFQATT, CDR2 SNEGSKA (reference sequence). This CDR3 is built from 14 residues. The CDR3 here is CSARVFGAPSGYTF. CDR3 coding DNA: TGCAGTGCTAGAGTTTTCGGGGCGCCTTCGGGCTACACCTTC.

This clonotype was detected many times. This chain joins TRBV6-1 and TRBJ2-7; no reliable D call. The V gene lost 2 bases and the J gene lost 3 bases, with 8 bases spanning the gap. CDR3 length equals 13 residues. Germline CDR1 MNHNS, CDR2 SASEGT. The CDR3 DNA reads as TGTGCCAGCAGTGAAAACCGAAACTACGAGCAGTACTTC. Its translation is CASSENRNYEQYF.

This clonotype was counted at least ten times. The CDR3, as DNA: TGTGCCAGCAGCCAAGATGCCGCGGGGGCCCCCACAGATACGCAGTATTTT. Encoded protein: CASSQDAAGAPTDTQYF. The chain uses TRBV14 and TRBJ2-3, with TRBD2 as a possible D gene (7 bases). From germline, CDR1 is SGHDN and CDR2 FVKESK. The CDR3 contains 17 residues. The V gene lost 0 bases and the J gene lost 2 bases, with 15 bases spanning the gap.

The rearrangement joins TRBV27 to TRBJ1-4, with D tentatively TRBD1 (5 bases). V was trimmed by 6 bases and J by 4 bases, leaving 12 bases between them. CDR1 and CDR2 from the germline V gene are MNHEY and SMNVEV (reference sequence). The CDR3 totals 14 residues. The CDR3 region has the DNA TGTGCCAGCAGGTCCCCAGGGATTAATGAAAAACTGTTTTTT. It codes for CASRSPGINEKLFF.

This clonotype was counted a few times. This clone may be a read error of a much larger clone one base away. This chain uses TRBV12-3 or TRBV12-4 with TRBJ1-1, with D possibly matching TRBD1 (5 bases). The CDR3 is 13 residues long. V was pared by 3 bases and J by 3 bases, with 8 bases between. As DNA, the CDR3 is TGTGCCAGCAGTTTTGAACAGGACACTGAAGCTTTCTTT. It translates to CASSFEQDTEAFF.

This clonotype was counted ten times or more. This chain joins TRBV5-1 and TRBJ2-1; TRBD2 matches at 8 bases. V shed 2 bases, J shed 0 bases, and the junction held 4 bases outside the gene matches. Germline values: CDR1 SGHRS, CDR2 YFSETQ. This CDR3 has 16 residues. The CDR3 spells CASSFGGGASYNEQFF. CDR3 sequence (DNA): TGCGCCAGCAGCTTCGGGGGGGGGGCCTCCTACAATGAGCAGTTCTTC.

CDR3 loop: CASSIATRNTEAFF. The CDR3 nucleotides read TGTGCCAGTAGTATAGCCACCCGGAACACTGAAGCTTTCTTT. This chain links TRBV19 with TRBJ1-1; D remains ambiguous. The germline V and J ends were trimmed by 1 base and 1 base, with 7 bases remaining between them. Germline values: CDR1 LNHDA, CDR2 SQIVND (reference sequence). This CDR3 is built from 14 residues.

The chain is built from TRBV3-1 and TRBJ2-6; D is ambiguous. CDR3 length: 16 residues. The germline V gene encodes CDR1 LGHDT and CDR2 YNNKEL (reference sequence). The germline V and J ends were trimmed by 7 bases and 2 bases, with 15 bases remaining between them. The CDR3 nucleotides read TGTGCCAGCAACCTCCGGGCAGGCCCTGGGGCCAACGTCCTGACTTTC. Its protein product is CASNLRAGPGANVLTF.

With regard to this clonotype: This sequence may be a read error, since a much larger clone differs from it by one base. The chain couples TRBV9 to TRBJ2-3; D is unresolved. Trimming took 3 bases from V and 7 from J, leaving 15 bases between them. The CDR3 covers 14 residues. Germline V gives CDR1 SGDLS, CDR2 YYNGEE. In nucleotides, the CDR3 is TGTGCCAGCAGCGCAGACCTAGGTACCTATACGCAGTATTTT. This codes for CASSADLGTYTQYF.

Of note for this clonotype: Only one base separates this from a far larger clonotype, so it likely reflects a read error. The rearrangement uses TRBV7-8 and TRBJ2-3; no clear D. The end of the DNA fits TRBJ2-1 better, so the J call may be wrong. Germline V lookup: CDR1 SGHVS, CDR2 FQNEAQ. The CDR3 spans 11 residues. The CDR3 DNA is TGTGCCAGCAGCTTAGCCAATGTGCAGTTCTTC. Amino acids: CASSLANVQFF.

Ten or more counts support this clonotype. The chain uses TRBV12-3 or TRBV12-4 and TRBJ1-4; 8 bases are a match to TRBD1. There are 13 residues in the CDR3. V lost 6 bases, J lost 11 bases, and 8 bases stayed unmatched. CDR3 DNA sequence: TGTGCCAGCAGCACAGAATGGACAGGGAAACTGTTTTTT. This translates into CASSTEWTGKLFF.

The sample holds many counts of this clonotype. V usage is TRBV27 and J usage is TRBJ1-1; 9 positions match TRBD1. Germline-derived CDR1 and CDR2 are MNHEY and SMNVEV (reference sequence). CDR3 length equals 15 residues. The junction had 11 bases not matched to a gene; V was cut back by 5 bases and J by 7 bases. CDR3 protein: CASSQYPGTGIEAFF. The CDR3 DNA reads TGTGCCAGCAGTCAATATCCCGGGACAGGGATTGAAGCTTTCTTT.

The V and J genes are TRBV19 and TRBJ2-7, with D possibly matching TRBD1 (5 bases). CDR1 and CDR2 from the germline V gene are LNHDA and SQIVND (reference sequence). The V gene lost 3 bases and the J gene lost 0 bases, with 12 bases spanning the gap. CDR3 length: 15 residues. Here the CDR3 reads CASSMGHWSSYEQYF. Here the CDR3 DNA reads TGTGCCAGTAGTATGGGGCACTGGAGCTCCTACGAGCAGTACTTC.

At least ten counts were recorded for this clonotype. The gene calls are TRBV6-6 and TRBJ1-3; D uncertain. Trimming shortened V by 0 bases and J by 1 base, and 7 bases separated the two germline ends. The CDR3 spans 15 residues. Germline V CDR1 and CDR2: MNHNY, SVGAGI (reference sequence). The CDR3 coding sequence is TGTGCCAGCAGTTACTCACGCGGTTCTGGAAACACCATATATTTT. It specifies CASSYSRGSGNTIYF.

This clonotype occurred once. The chain employs TRBV5-4 and TRBJ1-2; 11 bases match TRBD1. Germline values: CDR1 SGHNT, CDR2 YYREEE (reference sequence). The CDR3 is 15 amino acids. The V and J ends lost 3 bases and 4 bases, in that order; junction bases with no gene match: 5. The CDR3 sequence: CASSWTGGFGYGYTF. The CDR3 DNA sequence: TGTGCCAGCAGCTGGACAGGGGGCTTTGGCTATGGCTACACCTTC.

Ten or more counts support this clonotype. The chain joins TRBV4-1 to TRBJ1-2; D not resolved. Trimming pared 1 base from V and 7 bases from J, leaving 7 bases between. CDR1 and CDR2 from the germline V gene are MGHRA and YSYEKL. The CDR3 length is 12 residues. The CDR3 nucleotides are TGCGCCAGCAGCCAAGTTGTAGGTGGCTACACCTTC. Translating it yields CASSQVVGGYTF.

This clonotype has at least ten counts. The V call is TRBV6-2 or TRBV6-3, the J call TRBJ1-1, with TRBD1 matching over 8 bases. The junction had 5 bases not matched to a gene; V was cut back by 0 bases and J by 5 bases. The CDR3 totals 15 residues. Germline V CDR1 and CDR2: MNHEY, SVGEGT. CDR3 region: CASSYSDRGETEAFF. The CDR3 DNA sequence: TGTGCCAGCAGTTACTCCGACAGGGGAGAGACTGAAGCTTTCTTT.

This clonotype came up many times. This chain links TRBV28 with TRBJ1-4, with TRBD1 matching over 8 bases. Per the germline V gene, CDR1 is MDHEN and CDR2 is SYDVKM. With 5 bases clipped from V and 10 bases from J, the junction kept 3 bases outside the gene matches. There are 12 residues in the CDR3. The CDR3: CASSPDRGKLFF. The DNA of the CDR3 is TGTGCCAGCAGTCCCGACAGGGGAAAACTGTTTTTT. Variable domain in full (rest from reference TRBV28 and TRBJ1-4): DVKVTQSSRYLVKRTGEKVFLECVQDMDHENMFWYRQDPGLGLRLIYFSYDVKMKEKGDIPEGYSVSREKKERFSLILESASTNQTSMYLCASSPDRGKLFFGSGTQLSVL.

The V call is TRBV28, the J call TRBJ2-2; D remains unclear. This CDR3 is built from 14 residues. Germline values: CDR1 MDHEN, CDR2 SYDVKM. Trimming took off 7 bases at V and 0 bases at J, with 9 bases between the two ends. CDR3 sequence: CASTRTANTGELFF. The CDR3 DNA reads as TGTGCCAGCACTAGGACGGCGAACACCGGGGAGCTGTTTTTT.

The rearrangement joins TRBV5-5 to TRBJ2-1; 7 bases agree with TRBD1. The DNA end favors TRBJ2-3, so the J call may be wrong. Germline-derived CDR1 and CDR2 are SGHKS and YYEKEE (reference sequence). The CDR3 contains 14 residues. CDR3: CASSIQGNTDTQYF. CDR3 sequence (DNA): TGTGCCAGCAGCATACAGGGGAACACAGATACGCAGTATTTT.

This clonotype has ten or more counts. J is TRBJ2-5 and V is TRBV7-2; 7 positions match TRBD2. V was clipped by 2 bases and J by 2 bases; unmatched bases: 11. The CDR3 has 17 residues. Germline-derived CDR1 and CDR2 are SGHTA and FQGNSA. In DNA form, the CDR3 reads TGTGCCAGCAGCTTAAATCGGGGGGAGAGGGGTCAAGAGACCCAGTACTTC. This gives the protein CASSLNRGERGQETQYF.

A remark on this clonotype: Just one base apart from a much larger clone, this may be a read error. The chain carries TRBV12-3 or TRBV12-4 and TRBJ2-7; TRBD2 aligns across 7 bases. The CDR3 consists of 16 residues. CDR3: CASSLGLPSGAYEQHF. In nucleotides, the CDR3 is TGTGCCAGCAGTTTAGGCCTTCCTAGCGGTGCCTACGAGCAGCACTTC.

This clonotype came up many times. The DNA for the CDR3 is TGCAGTGCTAAACGGGACAGATCGACTAACTATGGCTACACCTTC. This gives the protein CSAKRDRSTNYGYTF. The rearrangement links TRBV20-1 to TRBJ1-2, with TRBD1 matching 7 bases. The CDR3 has 15 residues. V dropped 4 bases and J dropped 0; count of bases not matched to a gene: 8. Germline V lookup: CDR1 DFQATT, CDR2 SNEGSKA (reference sequence).

This clonotype was found many times. The rearrangement joins TRBV7-9 to TRBJ2-3; 12 nucleotides agree with TRBD2. V lost 5 bases to trimming and J lost 8 bases; unmatched junction nucleotides: 11. This CDR3 has 16 amino acids. Germline V gene sequence: CDR1 SEHNR, CDR2 FQNEAQ (reference sequence). The CDR3 region has the DNA TGTGCCAGCAGCCCCCTCTCTAGCGGGGGGGCCAGTACGCAGTATTTT. Translated: CASSPLSSGGASTQYF.

This clonotype was counted at least ten times. This sequence joins TRBV5-4 and TRBJ2-3; D perhaps matches TRBD2 (6 bases). Germline CDR1 SGHNT, CDR2 YYREEE (reference sequence). V lost 5 bases and J 4 bases, leaving 17 bases between the germline ends. This CDR3 comprises 15 residues. The CDR3 loop is CASSSSGGRSDTQYF. CDR3 bases: TGTGCCAGCAGTTCTTCCGGGGGACGGTCAGATACGCAGTATTTT. Complete variable domain (other parts from reference TRBV5-4 and TRBJ2-3): ETGVTQSPTHLIKTRGQQVTLRCSSQSGHNTVSWYQQALGQGPQFIFQYYREEENGRGNFPPRFSGLQFPNYSSELNVNALELDDSALYLCASSSSGGRSDTQYFGPGTRLTVL.

In the case of this clonotype: A far more abundant clone sits one base away, making this likely a read error. The chain is built from TRBV11-3 and TRBJ1-4, with TRBD1 matching 7 bases. The germline V gene has CDR1 SGHNT and CDR2 YENEEA. The CDR3 runs 15 residues. The CDR3 bases are TGTGCCAGCAGTTTGAAGGGGGCAACTAATGAAAAACTGTTATTT. This translates into CASSLKGATNEKLLF.

This chain uses TRBV29-1 with TRBJ1-1; D is possibly TRBD1 (6 bases). Trimming left V 5 bases short and J 4 bases short, with 11 bases between. Germline CDR1 is SQVTM and CDR2 is ANQGSEA. The CDR3 extends over 12 amino acids. In DNA, the CDR3 is TGCAGCGTTCTCGAAGGGGGCACTGAAGCTTTCTTT. Translating it yields CSVLEGGTEAFF.